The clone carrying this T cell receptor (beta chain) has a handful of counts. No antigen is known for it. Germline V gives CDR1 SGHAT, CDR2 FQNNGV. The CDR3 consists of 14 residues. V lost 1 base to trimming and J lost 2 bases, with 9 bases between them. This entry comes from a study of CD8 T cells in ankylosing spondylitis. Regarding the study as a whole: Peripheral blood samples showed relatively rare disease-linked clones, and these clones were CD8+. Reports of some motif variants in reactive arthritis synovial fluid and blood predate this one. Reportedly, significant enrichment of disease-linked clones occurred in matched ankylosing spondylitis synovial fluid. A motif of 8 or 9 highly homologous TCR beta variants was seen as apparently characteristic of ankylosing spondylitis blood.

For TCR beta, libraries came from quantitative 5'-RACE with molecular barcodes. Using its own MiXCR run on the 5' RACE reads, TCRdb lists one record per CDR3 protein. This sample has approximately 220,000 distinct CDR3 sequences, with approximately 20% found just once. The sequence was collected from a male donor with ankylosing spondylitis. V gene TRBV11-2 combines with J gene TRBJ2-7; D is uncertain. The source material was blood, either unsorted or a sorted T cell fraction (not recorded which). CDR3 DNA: TGTGCCAGCAGCTTAGTAGAGGCAGCCTACGAGCAGTACTTC. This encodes CASSLVEAAYEQYF.